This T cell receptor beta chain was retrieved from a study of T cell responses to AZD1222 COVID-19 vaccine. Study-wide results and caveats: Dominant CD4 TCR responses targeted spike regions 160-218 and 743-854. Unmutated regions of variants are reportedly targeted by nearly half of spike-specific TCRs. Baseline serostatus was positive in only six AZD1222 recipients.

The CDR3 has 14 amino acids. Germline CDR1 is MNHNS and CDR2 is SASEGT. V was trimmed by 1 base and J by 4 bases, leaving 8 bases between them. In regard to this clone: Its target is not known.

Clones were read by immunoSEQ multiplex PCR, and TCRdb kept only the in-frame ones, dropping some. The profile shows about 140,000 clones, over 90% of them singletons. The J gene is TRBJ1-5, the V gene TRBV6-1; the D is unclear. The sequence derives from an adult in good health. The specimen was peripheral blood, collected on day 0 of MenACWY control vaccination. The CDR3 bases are TGTGCCAGCAGTGAAGGAGGGCCTAATCAGCCCCAGCATTTT. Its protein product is CASSEGGPNQPQHF.